These 14 T cell receptor beta chains originate from one sample sequenced in a study of stem cell transplantation in POMP-related autoinflammatory disease. The method was immunoSEQ multiplex PCR; TCRdb's version includes in-frame clones alone and lacks a portion of them. The sample holds over 25,000 clones, about 91% seen once. This sample comprised CD4+ T cells from PBMCs, obtained before stem cell transplantation. Source of these receptors: a human donor with POMP-related autoinflammation and immune dysregulation (PRAID).

J is TRBJ1-3 and V is TRBV5-1; no reliable D call. The CDR3 has 15 residues. Trimming took 0 bases from V and 0 from J, leaving 7 bases between them. Germline V gene lookup returns CDR1 SGHRS and CDR2 YFSETQ. The CDR3 region is CASSLGSDSGNTIYF. The CDR3 DNA sequence: TGCGCCAGCAGCTTGGGGAGCGACTCTGGAAACACCATATATTTT. Together with reference TRBV5-1 and TRBJ1-3, the CDR3 gives the full variable domain: KAGVTQTPRYLIKTRGQQVTLSCSPISGHRSVSWYQQTPGQGLQFLFEYFSETQRNKGNFPGRFSGRQFSNSRSEMNVSTLELGDSALYLCASSLGSDSGNTIYFGEGSWLTVV.

The chain employs TRBV7-2 and TRBJ2-7, with 10 bases lining up with TRBD1. The trim removed 1 base at V and 2 bases at J, leaving 2 bases unmatched. Germline V gene lookup returns CDR1 SGHTA and CDR2 FQGNSA. This CDR3 comprises 15 residues. CDR3 nucleotide sequence: TGTGCCAGCAGCTTAGGAGGGACAGGGGCCTACGAGCAGTACTTC. Translating gives CASSLGGTGAYEQYF.

The V call is TRBV25-1, the J call TRBJ1-1; D is uncertain. This CDR3 comprises 13 residues. Trimming left V 6 bases short and J 7 bases short, with 15 bases between. Germline V gene sequence: CDR1 MGHDK, CDR2 SYGVNS. CDR3 loop: CASRPAWEHEAFF. As DNA, the CDR3 is TGTGCCAGCAGGCCGGCTTGGGAGCATGAAGCTTTCTTT.

This clone has a single count. The chain combines TRBV6-1 with TRBJ1-4, with TRBD1 as a possible D gene (6 bases). This CDR3 has 13 amino acids. The germline gives CDR1 MNHNS, CDR2 SASEGT. V was shortened by 8 bases and J by 8 bases, with 15 bases between the two germline ends. DNA for the CDR3: TGTGCCAGCTCTGGGGGCCCGGGAGAAAAACTGTTTTTT. This codes for CASSGGPGEKLFF.

V and J are TRBV5-1 and TRBJ2-7, with 7 bases that match TRBD2. Germline V gene data show CDR1 as SGHRS and CDR2 as YFSETQ. The CDR3 extends over 16 amino acids. V lost 4 bases to trimming and J lost 2 bases; unmatched junction nucleotides: 12. This chain's CDR3 is CASSRSPTSEAYEQYF. CDR3 DNA: TGCGCCAGCAGCAGGTCCCCCACTAGCGAGGCCTACGAGCAGTACTTC.

The chain joins TRBV5-6 to TRBJ2-7; D gene unclear. This CDR3 has 13 residues. CDR1 SGHDT and CDR2 YYEEEE come from the germline V gene. Between the trimmed V and J ends, which lost 0 bases and 3 bases, there was a span of 7 bases. The CDR3 DNA is TGTGCCAGCAGCTTGGGACCAAACTACGAGCAGTACTTC. Translating gives CASSLGPNYEQYF.

The genes are TRBV5-1 and TRBJ2-5, with D hard to call. Trimming took off 0 bases at V and 3 bases at J, with 3 bases between the two ends. Per germline, CDR1 SGHRS and CDR2 YFSETQ. The CDR3 runs 12 residues. Written as DNA, the CDR3 is TGCGCCAGCAGCTTGGCCGAAGAGACCCAGTACTTC. Its protein product is CASSLAEETQYF.

The V call is TRBV2, the J call TRBJ1-1; 7 bases are shared with TRBD1. V shed 4 bases, J shed 0 bases, and the junction held 14 bases outside the gene matches. Looked up from germline, CDR1 is SNHLY and CDR2 is FYNNEI. The CDR3 has 18 residues. The CDR3 spells CASSGLQGGEYLNTEAFF. DNA of the CDR3: TGTGCCAGCAGTGGTCTCCAGGGGGGGGAATATCTGAACACTGAAGCTTTCTTT.

This chain uses TRBV19 with TRBJ1-3, with a possible D match to TRBD1 (5 bases). Germline V lookup: CDR1 LNHDA, CDR2 SQIVND (reference sequence). V was trimmed by 4 bases and J by 0 bases, leaving 10 bases between them. CDR3 length: 15 amino acids. The CDR3 loop is CASSTGPSSGNTIYF. CDR3 sequence (DNA): TGTGCCAGTAGTACGGGGCCTAGCTCTGGAAACACCATATATTTT.

This chain connects TRBV7-9 to TRBJ2-3; the D is unclear. Germline lookup yields CDR1 SEHNR and CDR2 FQNEAQ (reference sequence). The CDR3 consists of 12 residues. V was trimmed by 5 bases and J by 2 bases, leaving 5 bases between them. Here the CDR3 DNA reads TGTGCCAGCAGCCCCAACACAGATACGCAGTATTTT. Residues: CASSPNTDTQYF.

The rearrangement uses TRBV5-1 and TRBJ2-7, with TRBD2 as a possible D gene (6 bases). Looked up from germline, CDR1 is SGHRS and CDR2 is YFSETQ. The CDR3 sequence is 14 residues long. V was pared by 4 bases and J by 2 bases, with 13 bases between. The CDR3 reads CASSTEGYPYEQYF. As DNA, the CDR3 is TGCGCCAGCAGCACGGAGGGGTACCCCTACGAGCAGTACTTC.

This chain uses TRBV11-2 with TRBJ2-7, with no clear D. Trimming stripped 1 base from V and 2 bases from J, with 6 bases between. From germline, CDR1 is SGHAT and CDR2 FQNNGV. The CDR3 has 13 residues. CDR3 sequence: CASSLVIAYEQYF. For the CDR3, the DNA is TGTGCCAGCAGCTTAGTGATCGCCTACGAGCAGTACTTC.

This chain links TRBV28 with TRBJ1-5, with a possible D match to TRBD1 (6 bases). The V gene's germline CDR1 is MDHEN and CDR2 SYDVKM. The CDR3 spans 14 residues. V lost 5 bases and J lost 4, with 12 bases in between. In nucleotides, the CDR3 is TGTGCCAGCAGTCCCACTCAGGGGAATCAGCCCCAGCATTTT. The encoded protein is CASSPTQGNQPQHF.

The chain uses TRBV6-1 and TRBJ2-4; 7 nucleotides align to TRBD1. CDR1 is MNHNS, CDR2 SASEGT, per germline. The CDR3 runs 15 residues. The J segment lost 1 base and the V segment lost 6 bases, leaving 6 bases of the junction unmatched. The CDR3 nucleotides read TGTGCCAGCAGGACAGGGATAGGGGCCAAAAACATTCAGTACTTC. Its protein is CASRTGIGAKNIQYF.